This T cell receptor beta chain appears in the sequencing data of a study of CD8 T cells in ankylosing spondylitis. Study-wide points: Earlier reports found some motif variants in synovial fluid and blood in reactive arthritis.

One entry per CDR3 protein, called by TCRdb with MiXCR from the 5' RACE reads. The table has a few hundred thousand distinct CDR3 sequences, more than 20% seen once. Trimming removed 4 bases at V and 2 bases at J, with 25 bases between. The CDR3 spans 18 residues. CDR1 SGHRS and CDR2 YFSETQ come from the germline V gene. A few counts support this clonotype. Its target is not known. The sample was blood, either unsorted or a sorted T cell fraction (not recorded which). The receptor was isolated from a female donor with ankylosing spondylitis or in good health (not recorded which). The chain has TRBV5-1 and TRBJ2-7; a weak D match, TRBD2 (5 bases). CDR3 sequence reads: CASSAGRAPLPSTYEQYF. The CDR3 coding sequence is TGCGCCAGCAGCGCCGGGCGGGCCCCTTTGCCATCCACCTACGAGCAGTACTTC.